This T cell receptor beta chain was recorded in a study of Ad26.COV2.S vaccination and SARS-CoV-2 variants. The CDR3 contains 15 residues. Germline V gene data show CDR1 as SGHAT and CDR2 as FQDESV (reference sequence). V dropped 5 bases and J dropped 2 bases, with 14 bases sitting between them. The table came from immunoSEQ multiplex PCR; TCRdb's copy has only in-frame clones and leaves some out. The table includes 100,000 or so clones, around 82% detected once. V gene TRBV11-1 combines with J gene TRBJ2-3; D is perhaps TRBD1 or TRBD2 (7 bases each). This specimen was peripheral blood, taken after recovery from COVID-19. This sequence was found in a human donor who had recovered from COVID-19. Written as DNA, the CDR3 is TGTGCCAGCAGCCTACAGGGGAGGGACACAGATACGCAGTATTTT. Protein product: CASSLQGRDTDTQYF.